Presented here are 2 T cell receptor beta chains from one specimen sequenced in a study of blood T cell repertoires in COVID-19. TCRdb keeps only in-frame clones here, not all; method: immunoSEQ multiplex PCR. The table includes more than 110,000 clones, roughly 86% detected once. Sequencing used peripheral blood. Every receptor here comes from a man aged 50-59 years with active or convalescent COVID-19.

This clone appeared a few times. The rearrangement uses TRBV9 and TRBJ1-1; D not certain. V was pared by 3 bases and J by 1 base, with 4 bases between. Germline CDR1 and CDR2: SGDLS and YYNGEE. This CDR3 spans 12 amino acids. The CDR3 nucleotides are TGTGCCAGCAGCGCGGGGAACACTGAAGCTTTCTTT. Translation gives CASSAGNTEAFF.

This chain joins TRBV18 and TRBJ2-5; 7 bases are a match to TRBD2. The CDR3 has 16 amino acids. V was pared by 4 bases and J by 1 base, with 9 bases of the junction left unmatched. CDR1 is KGHSH, CDR2 LQKENI, per germline. The CDR3 loop reads CASSHPGAGSQETQYF. The CDR3 region has the DNA TGTGCCAGCTCACACCCGGGAGCGGGGTCCCAAGAGACCCAGTACTTC.